Shown below are 25 T cell receptor beta chains from a single sample sequenced in a study of T cells in tumors after PD-1 blockade. Data came from immunoSEQ multiplex PCR; TCRdb stores just in-frame clones and leaves some out. This repertoire shows 45,000 to 50,000 clones, roughly three quarters found once; its top ten account for over 7.5%. The sequences come from PBMCs, collected before anti-PD-1 therapy. These receptors all come from a human donor with advanced basal cell or squamous cell carcinoma (not recorded which).

This chain joins TRBV7-2 and TRBJ2-3; perhaps TRBD1 as D (5 bases). The CDR3 runs 16 residues. Deletions cut 1 base from V and 1 base from J, with 12 bases between. Germline assignment: CDR1 SGHTA and CDR2 FQGNSA. As DNA, the CDR3 is TGTGCCAGCAGCTTAGACCTTGGACAAGGCACAGATACGCAGTATTTT. Protein sequence: CASSLDLGQGTDTQYF.

This chain joins TRBV11-3 and TRBJ1-1, with a tentative D call TRBD1 (6 bases). Germline loops: CDR1 SGHNT, CDR2 YENEEA. The germline V and J ends were trimmed by 1 base and 0 bases, with 15 bases remaining between them. The CDR3 consists of 17 residues. CDR3 region: CASSLATGITMNTEAFF. In DNA, the CDR3 is TGTGCCAGCAGCTTAGCGACAGGCATAACTATGAACACTGAAGCTTTCTTT.

V usage is TRBV28 and J usage is TRBJ2-7, with unresolved D. V was shortened by 4 bases and J by 5 bases, with 12 bases between the two germline ends. CDR3 length: 13 amino acids. Germline V CDR1 and CDR2: MDHEN, SYDVKM. The CDR3 DNA reads TGTGCCAGCAGTTCTGAATCTAGGAACGAGCAGTACTTC. This encodes CASSSESRNEQYF.

This clone has just a few counts. J is TRBJ1-5 and V is TRBV2, with a possible D match to TRBD1 (6 bases). Germline V lookup: CDR1 SNHLY, CDR2 FYNNEI. The CDR3 is made up of 16 amino acids. V was shortened by 6 bases and J by 0 bases, with 15 bases between the two germline ends. CDR3 DNA: TGTGCCAGCAGGGGACGGGACACGTATAGCAATCAGCCCCAGCATTTT. Protein: CASRGRDTYSNQPQHF.

The chain links TRBV25-1 to TRBJ1-5, with D hard to call. The CDR3 is 14 amino acids. CDR1 is MGHDK and CDR2 is SYGVNS in the germline V gene. V lost 7 bases and J 2 bases, leaving 12 bases between the germline ends. CDR3 sequence: CASTPRGGNQPQHF. CDR3 DNA: TGTGCCAGCACTCCCCGAGGCGGCAATCAGCCCCAGCATTTT.

In its sample, this clone was seen a few times. The V gene is TRBV10-3, the J gene TRBJ1-1; unclear D gene. Germline loops: CDR1 ENHRY, CDR2 SYGVKD. The CDR3 extends over 12 amino acids. V lost 0 bases and J 8 bases, leaving 7 bases between the germline ends. The CDR3 nucleotides are TGTGCCATCAGTGAGTCGGCAGCCGAAGCTTTCTTT. Its protein is CAISESAAEAFF.

V usage is TRBV27 and J usage is TRBJ1-5, with D possibly matching TRBD1 (6 bases). Germline V gene lookup returns CDR1 MNHEY and CDR2 SMNVEV (reference sequence). V gave up 5 bases and J gave up 3 bases, with 8 bases separating them. This CDR3 spans 13 amino acids. CDR3 in amino acids: CASSTGSNQPQHF. The CDR3 nucleotides are TGTGCCAGCAGTACAGGGTCCAATCAGCCCCAGCATTTT.

This clone showed up just once. The rearrangement joins TRBV6-5 to TRBJ2-3; perhaps TRBD1 as D (6 bases). Trimming removed 3 bases from V and 6 bases from J, with 10 bases in between. There are 13 residues in the CDR3. Per the germline V gene, CDR1 is MNHEY and CDR2 is SVGAGI. The chain's CDR3 is CASSYIQGDTQYF. In DNA, the CDR3 is TGTGCCAGCAGTTATATCCAGGGGGATACGCAGTATTTT.

V usage is TRBV27 and J usage is TRBJ1-4; a weak D match, TRBD1 (6 bases). The V gene lost 0 bases and the J gene lost 4 bases, with 15 bases spanning the gap. The CDR3 spans 17 residues. CDR1 and CDR2 from the germline V gene are MNHEY and SMNVEV (reference sequence). The CDR3 here is CASSLSGGGEFNEKLFF. CDR3 bases: TGTGCCAGCAGTTTATCGGGCGGGGGCGAATTTAATGAAAAACTGTTTTTT.

The CDR3 region is CASRGQGTGELFF. The CDR3 DNA is TGCGCCAGCAGGGGACAGGGGACCGGGGAGCTGTTTTTT. The chain uses TRBV10-2 and TRBJ2-2; the match to TRBD1 covers 10 bases. This CDR3 has 13 amino acids. J gave up 5 bases and V 6 bases, and 0 bases lay outside the gene matches. Germline CDR1 reads WSHSY; CDR2 reads SAAADI.

The chain combines TRBV28 with TRBJ2-3, with a weak D call TRBD2 (5 bases). Germline V gives CDR1 MDHEN, CDR2 SYDVKM. V was shortened by 6 bases and J by 5 bases, with 15 bases between the two germline ends. The CDR3 runs 14 residues. CDR3 region: CASRGRRAGDTQYF. CDR3 nucleotide sequence: TGTGCCAGCAGGGGGAGACGGGCCGGAGATACGCAGTATTTT.

The chain employs TRBV29-1 and TRBJ1-2; D is possibly TRBD1 (5 bases). V dropped 1 base and J dropped 2 bases, with 17 bases sitting between them. Looked up from germline, CDR1 is SQVTM and CDR2 is ANQGSEA. CDR3 size: 16 residues. In DNA, the CDR3 is TGCAGCGTTGAAGCCGAGAGAGGGGACTACAACTATGGCTACACCTTC. Protein sequence: CSVEAERGDYNYGYTF.

V is TRBV3-1 (or the pseudogene TRBV3-2) and J is TRBJ1-6, with D maybe TRBD1 (5 bases). V lost 3 bases and J 5 bases, leaving 8 bases between the germline ends. The CDR3 sequence is 14 residues long. Germline V gene lookup returns CDR1 LGHDT and CDR2 YNNKEL (reference sequence). CDR3 bases: TGTGCCAGCAGCCAGGGACGGAATAATTCACCCCTCCACTTT. It yields the protein CASSQGRNNSPLHF.

The chain employs TRBV2 and TRBJ1-1; D is possibly TRBD1 (5 bases). The CDR3 consists of 13 residues. V lost 8 bases and J lost 2, with 12 bases in between. Germline V gives CDR1 SNHLY, CDR2 FYNNEI. CDR3 residues: CASQSGDNTEAFF. Written as DNA, the CDR3 is TGTGCCAGCCAGTCGGGGGATAACACTGAAGCTTTCTTT.

The V call is TRBV7-2, the J call TRBJ2-7, with TRBD1 matching 9 bases. Trimming took 3 bases from V and 2 from J; bases not matched to a gene: 5. CDR1 SGHTA and CDR2 FQGNSA come from the germline V gene. The CDR3 loop spans 15 amino acids. The CDR3 DNA is TGTGCCAGCAGCTTGGGGGGACAGGGTGCCTACGAGCAGTACTTC. This codes for CASSLGGQGAYEQYF.

The chain links TRBV6-5 to TRBJ1-1, with D possibly matching TRBD1 (5 bases). CDR1 and CDR2 from the germline V gene are MNHEY and SVGAGI. CDR3 length: 14 amino acids. The V and J ends lost 8 bases and 2 bases respectively, with 15 bases between them. The CDR3 nucleotides read TGTGCCAGCCGGGACCGGGGTGTTAACACTGAAGCTTTCTTT. It is translated as CASRDRGVNTEAFF.

For the CDR3, the DNA is TGTGCCAGCAGTTACTTGGGGACGAACACTGAAGCTTTCTTT. Amino acids: CASSYLGTNTEAFF. The genes are TRBV6-5 and TRBJ1-1, with a weak D call TRBD1 (5 bases). This CDR3 region has 14 residues. The V and J ends lost 1 base and 1 base respectively, with 7 bases between them. CDR1 is MNHEY and CDR2 is SVGAGI in the germline V gene.

The chain carries TRBV7-8 and TRBJ1-1; no clear D gene. The CDR3 is 15 amino acids. CDR1 and CDR2 from the germline V gene are SGHVS and FQNEAQ. Trimming removed 2 bases from V and 4 bases from J, with 14 bases in between. CDR3 in DNA: TGTGCCAGCAGCTTACTATTGCAAAGGAGCACTGAAGCTTTCTTT. Protein sequence: CASSLLLQRSTEAFF. Variable domain in full (rest from reference TRBV7-8 and TRBJ1-1): GAGVSQSPRYKVAKRGQDVALRCDPISGHVSLFWYQQALGQGPEFLTYFQNEAQLDKSGLPSDRFFAERPEGSVSTLKIQRTQQEDSAVYLCASSLLLQRSTEAFFGQGTRLTVV.

In this sample, this clone turned up a few times. The chain joins TRBV15 to TRBJ2-1; 7 nucleotides agree with TRBD2. The CDR3 length is 17 residues. CDR1 and CDR2 (germline): LNHNV, YYDKDF (reference sequence). V dropped 0 bases and J dropped 4; count of bases not matched to a gene: 9. The CDR3 loop reads CATSRDDTGLPYNEQFF. The DNA for the CDR3 is TGTGCCACCAGCAGAGATGACACGGGACTACCATACAATGAGCAGTTCTTC.

This clone was counted a few times. The sample holds other DNA sequences that translate to the same CDR3. The chain carries TRBV15 and TRBJ2-7; D gene ambiguous. The CDR3 is made up of 13 amino acids. The V end lost 1 base, the J end lost 1 base, and 5 bases lay between the germline ends. Germline V gene lookup returns CDR1 LNHNV and CDR2 YYDKDF (reference sequence). The CDR3 sequence is CATSRGRSYEQYF. The CDR3, as DNA: TGTGCCACCAGCAGAGGCCGATCCTACGAGCAGTACTTC. The variable domain in full, with the rest retrieved from reference TRBV15 and TRBJ2-7, is DAMVIQNPRYQVTQFGKPVTLSCSQTLNHNVMYWYQQKSSQAPKLLFHYYDKDFNNEADTPDNFQSRRPNTSFCFLDIRSPGLGDTAMYLCATSRGRSYEQYFGPGTRLTVT.

The rearrangement uses TRBV7-2 and TRBJ2-1, with 9 bases matching TRBD1. The CDR3 consists of 15 residues. J was trimmed by 5 bases and V by 8 bases; bases with no gene match: 10. Germline CDR1 SGHTA, CDR2 FQGNSA. CDR3 DNA sequence: TGTGCCAGCGAAGGGTGGACAGGGGTCCACAATGAGCAGTTCTTC. Translating gives CASEGWTGVHNEQFF.

This rearrangement joins TRBV19 to TRBJ2-7; D is tentatively TRBD1 or TRBD2 (6 bases each). Deletions cut 5 bases from V and 4 bases from J, with 12 bases between. The CDR3 sequence is 13 residues long. Germline V lookup: CDR1 LNHDA, CDR2 SQIVND (reference sequence). This CDR3 is CASSEGGGYEQYF. Written as DNA, the CDR3 is TGTGCCAGTAGTGAAGGAGGGGGTTACGAGCAGTACTTC.

V and J are TRBV4-1 and TRBJ2-1, with TRBD2 matching 7 bases. The CDR3 covers 13 residues. Germline V gene data show CDR1 as MGHRA and CDR2 as YSYEKL. Trimming took 3 bases from V and 4 from J; bases not matched to a gene: 0. The CDR3 sequence is CASSHGRYNEQFF. In DNA, the CDR3 is TGCGCCAGCAGCCACGGGAGGTACAATGAGCAGTTCTTC.

This chain joins TRBV24-1 and TRBJ2-5; the match to TRBD2 covers 12 bases. Germline CDR1 and CDR2: KGHDR and SFDVKD. Unmatched junction bases numbered 9, after V lost 6 bases and J lost 5 bases. This CDR3 contains 16 residues. CDR3 sequence: CATSSTSGRIVETQYF. CDR3 coding DNA: TGTGCCACCAGTTCAACTAGCGGGAGGATCGTGGAGACCCAGTACTTC.

This clone was seen once. The chain combines TRBV27 with TRBJ2-3; no definite D call. The CDR3 totals 11 residues. V shed 6 bases and J shed 3 bases, with 4 bases lying between them. Germline CDR1 is MNHEY and CDR2 is SMNVEV (reference sequence). The CDR3 spells CASSKTDTQYF. CDR3 nucleotides: TGTGCCAGCAGCAAAACAGATACGCAGTATTTT.